The T cell receptor beta chain under discussion was sequenced for a study of regulatory T cells in long-lasting Graves disease. With V trimmed by 3 bases and J by 4 bases, 6 bases remained unmatched. This CDR3 has 15 residues. Germline values: CDR1 DFQATT, CDR2 SNEGSKA (reference sequence). Investigators prepared the TCR beta libraries by applying iRepertoire HTBI primers and Arm-PCR of CDR3 regions. TCRdb used MiXCR to reprocess the multiplex PCR reads, holding one entry per CDR3 protein. The data show hundreds of thousands of distinct CDR3 sequences, roughly 16% seen once. Time point: newly diagnosed GD, antithyroid drugs for less than 3 months. The TCR library was made from RNA extracted from PBMCs. The table lists this clonotype with many counts. The data were also submitted as part of a second study, on T cells in Graves' hyperthyroidism and ophthalmopathy.

The rearrangement uses TRBV20-1 and TRBJ2-3; TRBD2 agrees at 11 bases. This receptor was taken from a man between 18 and 35 years old with Graves disease. Specimen: peripheral blood mononuclear cells (PBMCs), collected at new diagnosis, from a patient treated with antithyroid drugs. The CDR3 loop is CSASTPSGRSDTQYF. In nucleotides, the CDR3 is TGCAGTGCTAGTACGCCTAGCGGGAGGTCAGATACGCAGTATTTT.